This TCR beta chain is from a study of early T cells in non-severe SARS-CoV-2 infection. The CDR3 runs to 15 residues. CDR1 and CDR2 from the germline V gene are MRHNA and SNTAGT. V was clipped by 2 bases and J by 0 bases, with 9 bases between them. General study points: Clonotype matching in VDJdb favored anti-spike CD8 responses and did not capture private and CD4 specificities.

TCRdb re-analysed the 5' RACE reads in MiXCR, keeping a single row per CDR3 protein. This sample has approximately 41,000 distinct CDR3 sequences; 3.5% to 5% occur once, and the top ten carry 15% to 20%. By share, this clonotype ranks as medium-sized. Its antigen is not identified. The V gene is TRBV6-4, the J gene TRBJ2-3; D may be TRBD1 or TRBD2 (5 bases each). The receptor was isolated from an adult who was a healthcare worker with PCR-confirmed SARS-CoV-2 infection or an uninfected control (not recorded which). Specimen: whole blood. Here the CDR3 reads CASSDREGSTDTQYF. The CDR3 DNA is TGTGCCAGCAGTGACCGAGAGGGGAGCACAGATACGCAGTATTTT.